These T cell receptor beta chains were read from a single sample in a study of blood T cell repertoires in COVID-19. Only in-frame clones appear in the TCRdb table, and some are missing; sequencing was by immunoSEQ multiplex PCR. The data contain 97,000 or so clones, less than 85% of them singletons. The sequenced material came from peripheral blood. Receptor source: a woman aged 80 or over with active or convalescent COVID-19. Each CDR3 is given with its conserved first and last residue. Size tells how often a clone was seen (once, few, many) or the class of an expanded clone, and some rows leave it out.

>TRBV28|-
CASRNTGNYEQYF
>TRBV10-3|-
CAIRAMNTEAFF
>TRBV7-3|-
CASSSGPAQPQHF
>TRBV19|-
CASSIGTGYYEQYF
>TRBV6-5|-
CASSRDRGSDGYTF
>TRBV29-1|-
CSARRGLTYEQYF
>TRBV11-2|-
CASSWDRVRTGELFF
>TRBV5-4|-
CASSSQGTENIQYF
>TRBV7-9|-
CASSLALGGLGEKLFF
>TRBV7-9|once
CASSAPGLAGGGKDTQYF
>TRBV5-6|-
CASSLAQGDGYTF
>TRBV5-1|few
CASSRAQGNYNEQFF
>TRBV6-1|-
CASSEDRPNSPLHF
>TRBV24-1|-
CATSHRDWQPQHF
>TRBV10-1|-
CASRQGASGTDTQYF
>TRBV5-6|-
CASSPGPGETQYF
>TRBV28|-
CATTRGETYEQYF
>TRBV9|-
CASSVAGTGVNTGELFF
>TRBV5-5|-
CASSRTSGSADTQYF
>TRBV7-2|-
CASNPSPLYEQYF
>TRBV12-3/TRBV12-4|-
CASSSARNQPQHF
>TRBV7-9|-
CASSSGSAAGPGELFF
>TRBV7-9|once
CASSLWGRGSNQPQHF
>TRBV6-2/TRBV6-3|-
CASSFLGLAGGELFF
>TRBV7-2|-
CASSLVEAAAEGGPQHF
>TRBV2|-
CAGKLASSTDTQYF
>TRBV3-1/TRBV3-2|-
CASSQDSHLGYGYTF
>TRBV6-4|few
CASSEGQFYGYTF
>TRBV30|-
CAWASGVGGYTF
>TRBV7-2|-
CASSYSATAEAFF
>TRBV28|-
CASSLSGQGSGELFF
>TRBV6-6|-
CASVALAGVAGELFF
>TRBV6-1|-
CASSEVAAGWNYGYTF
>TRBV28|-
CASIESRGGTEAFF
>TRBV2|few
CASSSVSGRGDNEQFF
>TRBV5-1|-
CASSLTSGRAGYEQYF
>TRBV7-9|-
CASSSPTGGIYEQYF
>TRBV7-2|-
CASSSPGLIYEQYF
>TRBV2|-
CASSEGTSGRETQYF
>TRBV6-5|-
CASSYWGARTDEAFF
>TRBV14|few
CASSPRQGARGYTF
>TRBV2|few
CASSETQGYEQYF
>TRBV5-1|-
CASSLGTAFTRQYF
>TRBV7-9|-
CASSSPFRVANYGYTF
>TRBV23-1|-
CASSQSSGDSLVHNEQFF
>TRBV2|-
CATKESSYNEQFF
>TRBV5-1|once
CASSPDRVAEKLFF
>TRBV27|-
CASSFRAEVAYEQYF
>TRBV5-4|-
CASSLEAGAGYEQYF
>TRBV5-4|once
CASSDELAGEQFF
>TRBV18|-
CASSSGQGNTGELFF
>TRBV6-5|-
CASSMTGGGYGYTF
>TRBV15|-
CATSTSRAYNEQFF
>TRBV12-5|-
CASGIGQGEQFF